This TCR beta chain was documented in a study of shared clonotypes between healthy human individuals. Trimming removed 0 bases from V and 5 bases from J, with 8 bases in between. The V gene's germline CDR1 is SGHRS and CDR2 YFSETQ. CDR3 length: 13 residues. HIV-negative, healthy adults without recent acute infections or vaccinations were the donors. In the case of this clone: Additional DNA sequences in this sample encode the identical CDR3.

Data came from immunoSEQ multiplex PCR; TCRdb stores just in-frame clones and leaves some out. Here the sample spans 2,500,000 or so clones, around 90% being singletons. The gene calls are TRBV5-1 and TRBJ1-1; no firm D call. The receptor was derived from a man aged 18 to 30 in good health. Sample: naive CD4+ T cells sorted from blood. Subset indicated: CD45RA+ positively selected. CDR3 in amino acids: CASSLDVGTEAFF. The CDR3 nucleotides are TGCGCCAGCAGCTTGGACGTGGGAACTGAAGCTTTCTTT. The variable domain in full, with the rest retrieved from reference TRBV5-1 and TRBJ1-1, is KAGVTQTPRYLIKTRGQQVTLSCSPISGHRSVSWYQQTPGQGLQFLFEYFSETQRNKGNFPGRFSGRQFSNSRSEMNVSTLELGDSALYLCASSLDVGTEAFFGQGTRLTVV.